The present entry profiles one T cell receptor beta chain with its context. The data stem from a study of beta chain features in type 1 diabetes. The entirety of the isolated RNA underwent reverse transcription, so expressed TCRB transcripts were sequenced. The repertoire was sequenced with immunoSEQ multiplex PCR; TCRdb's copy has only in-frame clones and lacks some. The sample shows about 140,000 clones, 8.5% to 12% of them seen only once. V was pared by 0 bases and J by 6 bases, with 10 bases between. This CDR3 has 14 residues. Looked up from germline, CDR1 is SGHRS and CDR2 is YFSETQ. This clonotype was sampled from a man between 18 and 35 years old in good health. The sequenced sample was naive CD4+ T cells from blood. The rearrangement uses TRBV5-1 and TRBJ2-1, with D possibly being TRBD1 (5 bases). The DNA for the CDR3 is TGCGCCAGCAGCTTGGCGAGGACACCCAATGAGCAGTTCTTC. This sequence encodes CASSLARTPNEQFF.